This entry lists 16 T cell receptor beta chains sequenced from one sample in a study of T cells after yellow fever vaccination. From the 5' RACE reads, TCRdb called clonotypes with MiXCR, one entry per CDR3 protein. The sample contains around 300,000 distinct CDR3 sequences, approximately 4% of which appear only once. Sample: PBMCs, taken 5 days after the yellow fever booster vaccination. These TCRs come from a man between 18 and 29 years old who received the YFV17D yellow fever vaccine.

This clonotype was seen only a few times. The V gene is TRBV28, the J gene TRBJ2-7; D is uncertain. V dropped 5 bases and J dropped 2 bases, with 10 bases sitting between them. This CDR3 is built from 13 residues. CDR1 is MDHEN and CDR2 is SYDVKM in the germline V gene. The CDR3 DNA reads as TGTGCCAGCAGTCGGGCCAGCCCCTACGAGCAGTACGTC. Translating gives CASSRASPYEQYV.

In its sample, this clonotype was seen a few times. V gene TRBV6-5 combines with J gene TRBJ1-2, with D possibly TRBD1 on 5 matching bases. This CDR3 is 14 amino acids long. The germline gives CDR1 MNHEY, CDR2 SVGAGI. The germline V and J ends were trimmed by 6 bases and 4 bases, with 15 bases remaining between them. CDR3 DNA sequence: TGTGCCAGCAGCCTGGGACGGACCAGCTATGGCTACACCTTC. Translated: CASSLGRTSYGYTF.

This clonotype was counted between two and nine times. The chain recombines TRBV19 with TRBJ1-5, with a weak D call TRBD1 (6 bases). The length of the CDR3 is 15 residues. Germline CDR1 and CDR2: LNHDA and SQIVND (reference sequence). V was pared by 5 bases and J by 3 bases, with 14 bases between. CDR3 in DNA: TGTGCCAGTAGTCTCCTCGACAGGCCCAATCAGCCCCAGCATTTT. Residues: CASSLLDRPNQPQHF. Full variable domain (rest looked up from reference TRBV19 and TRBJ1-5): DGGITQSPKYLFRKEGQNVTLSCEQNLNHDAMYWYRQDPGQGLRLIYYSQIVNDFQKGDIAEGYSVSREKKESFPLTVTSAQKNPTAFYLCASSLLDRPNQPQHFGDGTRLSIL.

This clonotype has ten or more counts. This sequence joins TRBV4-1 and TRBJ1-5; 7 bases fit TRBD1. The CDR3 sequence is 14 residues long. Germline loops: CDR1 MGHRA, CDR2 YSYEKL. With V trimmed by 1 base and J by 7 bases, 4 bases remained unmatched. The CDR3 DNA follows: TGCGCCAGCAGCCAAGCTACAGGGGACCAGCCCCAGCATTTT. Its protein product is CASSQATGDQPQHF.

This chain links TRBV20-1 with TRBJ1-2; TRBD1 matches 10 bases. CDR1 and CDR2 (germline): DFQATT, SNEGSKA (reference sequence). The junction had 10 bases not matched to a gene; V was cut back by 5 bases and J by 4 bases. The CDR3 extends over 15 amino acids. The CDR3 sequence is CSAPSGTGDGYGYTF. The CDR3 DNA sequence: TGCAGTGCTCCGTCAGGGACAGGGGACGGCTATGGCTACACCTTC.

The V and J genes are TRBV5-1 and TRBJ2-1, with D possibly TRBD1 on 6 matching bases. CDR3 length: 15 amino acids. The V gene lost 4 bases and the J gene lost 8 bases, with 19 bases spanning the gap. The germline V gene has CDR1 SGHRS and CDR2 YFSETQ. The CDR3 coding sequence is TGCGCCAGCAGCACGATAGGGCTCAGGGGCCATGAGCAGTTCTTC. Translating gives CASSTIGLRGHEQFF.

This chain joins TRBV13 and TRBJ1-4, with TRBD1 matching over 9 bases. Germline V gives CDR1 PRHDT, CDR2 FYEKMQ (reference sequence). The ends lost 2 bases at V and 7 bases at J; junction bases unmatched: 8. This CDR3 has 16 amino acids. CDR3 protein: CASSLTPGQGSEKLFF. The DNA of the CDR3 is TGTGCCAGCAGCTTAACGCCGGGACAGGGTAGTGAAAAACTGTTTTTT.

Many counts were recorded for this clonotype. The chain is built from TRBV4-3 and TRBJ1-2, with D possibly matching TRBD1 (6 bases). V gave up 0 bases and J gave up 5 bases, with 16 bases separating them. The germline gives CDR1 LGHNA, CDR2 YSLEER. The CDR3 is 16 residues long. The CDR3 DNA reads TGCGCCAGCAGCCAAGATCCCCCGGGGGCAAATTATGGCTACACCTTC. Translating gives CASSQDPPGANYGYTF.

The chain links TRBV4-3 to TRBJ1-1, with TRBD1 as a possible D gene (5 bases). The V end lost 0 bases, the J end lost 5 bases, and 13 bases lay between the germline ends. Germline lookup yields CDR1 LGHNA and CDR2 YSLEER. This CDR3 is 15 amino acids long. CDR3 loop: CASSQERGLGTEAFF. In DNA form, the CDR3 reads TGCGCCAGCAGCCAAGAGAGGGGCTTAGGGACTGAAGCTTTCTTT.

This clonotype was seen only a few times. This chain uses TRBV6-6 with TRBJ2-7; 9 nucleotides match TRBD1. In germline, CDR1 is MNHNY, CDR2 SVGAGI (reference sequence). With 5 bases clipped from V and 6 bases from J, the junction kept 2 bases outside the gene matches. There are 12 residues in the CDR3. CDR3 protein: CASSGQGFEQYV. CDR3 bases: TGTGCCAGCAGTGGACAGGGGTTCGAGCAGTACGTC.

This clonotype came up many times. The genes are TRBV7-9 and TRBJ1-1; TRBD1 agrees at 7 bases. The trim removed 5 bases at V and 0 bases at J, leaving 3 bases unmatched. This CDR3 region has 14 residues. Germline V gene sequence: CDR1 SEHNR, CDR2 FQNEAQ (reference sequence). CDR3 DNA sequence: TGTGCCAGCAGCCCGACAGGGTTGAACACTGAAGCTTTCTTT. It yields the protein CASSPTGLNTEAFF.

This chain links TRBV9 with TRBJ2-1; 8 nucleotides agree with TRBD2. Germline trimming cut 0 bases from V and 2 bases from J; bases unmatched to any gene: 4. The CDR3 is made up of 16 amino acids. Germline lookup yields CDR1 SGDLS and CDR2 YYNGEE. CDR3 sequence reads: CASSVAGGNTYNEQFF. CDR3 sequence (DNA): TGTGCCAGCAGCGTAGCGGGGGGGAATACCTACAATGAGCAGTTCTTC.

This clonotype was seen at least ten times. J is TRBJ2-2 and V is TRBV11-2, with D perhaps TRBD2 (7 bases). The CDR3 extends over 16 amino acids. Germline CDR1 SGHAT, CDR2 FQNNGV. V lost 1 base, J lost 6 bases, and 15 bases lay in between. The CDR3 reads CASSLGVGGPAGELFF. The CDR3 DNA reads as TGTGCCAGCAGCTTAGGCGTGGGGGGGCCGGCCGGGGAGCTGTTTTTT. Full variable domain (rest looked up from reference TRBV11-2 and TRBJ2-2): EAGVAQSPRYKIIEKRQSVAFWCNPISGHATLYWYQQILGQGPKLLIQFQNNGVVDDSQLPKDRFSAERLKGVDSTLKIQPAKLEDSAVYLCASSLGVGGPAGELFFGEGSRLTVL.

This clonotype turned up a few times. The rearrangement joins TRBV11-2 to TRBJ1-6, with D unresolved. The V gene lost 7 bases and the J gene lost 4 bases, with 5 bases spanning the gap. The CDR3 extends over 12 amino acids. Germline CDR1 SGHAT, CDR2 FQNNGV. The CDR3 loop is CASTQYNSPLHF. The CDR3 nucleotides are TGTGCCAGCACCCAGTATAATTCACCCCTCCACTTT.

This clonotype appeared a few times. The chain recombines TRBV14 with TRBJ2-1, with TRBD1 as a possible D gene (6 bases). The CDR3 totals 16 residues. Trimming left V 4 bases short and J 1 base short, with 14 bases between. The germline V gene has CDR1 SGHDN and CDR2 FVKESK. CDR3 protein: CASSRLGALSYNEQFF. Written as DNA, the CDR3 is TGTGCCAGCAGCCGCCTGGGGGCCTTATCCTACAATGAGCAGTTCTTC.

The chain carries TRBV5-6 and TRBJ1-5; tentative D call: TRBD1 (5 bases). The CDR3 is 12 residues long. Deletions cut 4 bases from V and 6 bases from J, with 8 bases between. The V gene's germline CDR1 is SGHDT and CDR2 YYEEEE. The CDR3 nucleotides are TGTGCCAGCAGCATAGGGGTTCAGCCCCAGCATTTT. Its protein product is CASSIGVQPQHF.